The 22 T cell receptor beta chains below all came from one sample that was sequenced in a study of blood T cell repertoires in COVID-19. Repertoires were generated with immunoSEQ multiplex PCR, while TCRdb's copy carries only in-frame clones and drops some. This sample yields under 300,000 clones, of which just over 85% are seen a single time; 2.2% belongs to the top ten. Material: peripheral blood. Source of these receptors: a man in his thirties or forties who had recovered from COVID-19.

The rearrangement joins TRBV6-5 to TRBJ2-7; possible D gene TRBD1, 6 bases. Deletions cut 6 bases from V and 3 bases from J, with 12 bases between. The V gene's germline CDR1 is MNHEY and CDR2 SVGAGI. CDR3 length: 13 amino acids. CDR3 bases: TGTGCCAGCAGCTCCGGGACATTCTACGAGCAGTACTTC. Residues: CASSSGTFYEQYF.

This chain joins TRBV10-1 and TRBJ2-7; TRBD2 is a possible D gene (8 bases). The germline V and J ends were trimmed by 10 bases and 1 base, with 17 bases remaining between them. The CDR3 covers 14 residues. The germline gives CDR1 WNHNN, CDR2 SYGVQD (reference sequence). CDR3 residues: CANRGLGESYEQYF. The CDR3 DNA is TGCGCCAACAGGGGACTAGGGGAATCCTACGAGCAGTACTTC.

V and J are TRBV14 and TRBJ2-7, with 8 bases lining up with TRBD1. Trimming at V came to 1 base and at J to 5 bases, leaving 4 bases not matched to a gene. The CDR3 is made up of 14 amino acids. Germline V gene sequence: CDR1 SGHDN, CDR2 FVKESK. The CDR3 region is CASSQVGQGHEQYF. CDR3 coding DNA: TGTGCCAGCAGCCAAGTCGGACAGGGTCACGAGCAGTACTTC.

This chain connects TRBV7-2 to TRBJ2-1; 9 nucleotides match TRBD2. Germline V gene data show CDR1 as SGHTA and CDR2 as FQGNSA. The CDR3 is 16 residues long. J gave up 9 bases and V 4 bases, and 13 bases lay outside the gene matches. For the CDR3, the DNA is TGTGCCAGCAGCTCGCCACTGGGACTAGCAATCGGTGAGCAGTTCTTC. Encoded protein: CASSSPLGLAIGEQFF.

This rearrangement joins TRBV7-6 to TRBJ1-2; TRBD1 matches 11 bases. The CDR3 loop spans 15 amino acids. The junction had 7 bases not matched to a gene; V was cut back by 6 bases and J by 4 bases. Germline lookup yields CDR1 SGHVS and CDR2 FNYEAQ. CDR3: CASSPGQGATYGYTF. CDR3 nucleotide sequence: TGTGCCAGCAGTCCAGGACAGGGGGCTACCTATGGCTACACCTTC.

The genes are TRBV7-9 and TRBJ1-2, with 10 bases lining up with TRBD1. J lost 0 bases, V lost 6 bases, and 4 bases had no gene match. Germline V lookup: CDR1 SEHNR, CDR2 FQNEAQ (reference sequence). CDR3 length: 15 residues. The CDR3 loop reads CASRRDRGPNYGYTF. CDR3 DNA: TGTGCCAGCAGACGGGACAGGGGTCCTAACTATGGCTACACCTTC.

In DNA form, the CDR3 reads TGCGCCAGCAGCTTGACAGTACAAGAGACCCAGTACTTC. This encodes CASSLTVQETQYF. The chain has TRBV5-1 and TRBJ2-5; D ambiguous. The germline V and J ends were trimmed by 1 base and 2 bases, with 6 bases remaining between them. The germline V gene encodes CDR1 SGHRS and CDR2 YFSETQ. The CDR3 runs 13 residues. Full variable domain (remainder filled in from reference TRBV5-1 and TRBJ2-5): KAGVTQTPRYLIKTRGQQVTLSCSPISGHRSVSWYQQTPGQGLQFLFEYFSETQRNKGNFPGRFSGRQFSNSRSEMNVSTLELGDSALYLCASSLTVQETQYFGPGTRLLVL.

The V call is TRBV21-1, the J call TRBJ1-2; TRBD1, the D gene given by the table, was not confirmed from the DNA. TRBV21-1 is listed as a pseudogene. CDR3 length: 12 residues. The CDR3 reads CASRDRDYGYTF. The CDR3 bases are TGTGCCAGCAGGGACAGAGACTATGGCTACACCTTC.

The gene calls are TRBV24-1 and TRBJ2-2; TRBD1 agrees at 8 bases. V lost 2 bases, J lost 7 bases, and 23 bases stayed unmatched. This CDR3 region has 21 residues. The germline V gene encodes CDR1 KGHDR and CDR2 SFDVKD. The CDR3 region has the DNA TGTGCCACCAGTGATTCAAGCCAGGCCCCTTACGGACAGGGACGAGGCGGGGAGCTGTTTTTT. It translates to CATSDSSQAPYGQGRGGELFF.

The V gene is TRBV9, the J gene TRBJ2-3, with 10 bases matching TRBD2. The junction had 6 bases not matched to a gene; V was cut back by 2 bases and J by 0 bases. The CDR3 totals 17 residues. In germline, CDR1 is SGDLS, CDR2 YYNGEE. CDR3 bases: TGTGCCAGCAGCGTTGCTACTAGCGGGGCTAGCACAGATACGCAGTATTTT. Its translation is CASSVATSGASTDTQYF.

This rearrangement joins TRBV19 to TRBJ1-1; weak D call: TRBD1 (5 bases). Germline V CDR1 and CDR2: LNHDA, SQIVND (reference sequence). The V end was cut by 7 bases, the J end by 6 bases, with 15 bases between. The CDR3 contains 13 residues. DNA of the CDR3: TGTGCCAGTAATGGGGGGGTCGGGGCTGAAGCTTTCTTT. As protein: CASNGGVGAEAFF.

V is TRBV11-2 and J is TRBJ2-7; 8 bases agree with TRBD2. V gave up 0 bases and J gave up 1 base; unmatched junction bases: 8. The germline V gene has CDR1 SGHAT and CDR2 FQNNGV. The CDR3 consists of 17 residues. Here the CDR3 DNA reads TGTGCCAGCAGCTTAGATGCGGCGGGGGGCTGGTCCTACGAGCAGTACTTC. Translation gives CASSLDAAGGWSYEQYF.

This clone was observed a handful of times. The V call is TRBV20-1, the J call TRBJ2-7; TRBD1 is a possible D gene (5 bases). V shed 3 bases and J shed 5 bases, with 20 bases lying between them. CDR3 size: 15 residues. Germline CDR1 reads DFQATT; CDR2 reads SNEGSKA (reference sequence). The CDR3: CSASGREVGSDEQYF. CDR3 coding DNA: TGCAGTGCTAGTGGCAGGGAAGTCGGAAGCGACGAGCAGTACTTC.

This chain uses TRBV15 with TRBJ2-1, with a possible D match to TRBD1 (6 bases). The V end lost 0 bases, the J end lost 5 bases, and 11 bases lay between the germline ends. The CDR3 has 15 amino acids. Germline V gives CDR1 LNHNV, CDR2 YYDKDF (reference sequence). CDR3: CATSRDPRTDNEQFF. Written as DNA, the CDR3 is TGTGCCACCAGCAGAGATCCCCGGACAGACAATGAGCAGTTCTTC.

V is TRBV6-5 and J is TRBJ2-7; a weak D match, TRBD1 (6 bases). The V and J ends lost 8 bases and 0 bases respectively, with 11 bases between them. This CDR3 has 13 amino acids. Germline CDR1 is MNHEY and CDR2 is SVGAGI. The CDR3 sequence is CASGWTDSYEQYF. The CDR3 coding sequence is TGTGCCAGCGGGTGGACAGACTCCTACGAGCAGTACTTC.

The chain carries TRBV7-6 and TRBJ1-2, with 7 nucleotides matching TRBD1. V was pared by 5 bases and J by 7 bases, with 16 bases of the junction left unmatched. Germline V gene data show CDR1 as SGHVS and CDR2 as FNYEAQ. The CDR3 has 16 residues. The CDR3 coding sequence is TGTGCCAGCAGCCTACGCACCTCGACAGGGAGGAGTGGCTACACCTTC. Amino acids: CASSLRTSTGRSGYTF.

This clone was picked up a small number of times. The chain is built from TRBV9 and TRBJ2-3, with 7 bases fitting TRBD2. Germline CDR1 SGDLS, CDR2 YYNGEE. The CDR3 is 15 amino acids. V was pared by 0 bases and J by 4 bases, with 5 bases of the junction left unmatched. As DNA, the CDR3 is TGTGCCAGCAGCGTAGAGAGGACTAGTGCAGATACGCAGTATTTT. Encoded protein: CASSVERTSADTQYF. The whole variable domain, remainder taken from reference TRBV9 and TRBJ2-3, is DSGVTQTPKHLITATGQRVTLRCSPRSGDLSVYWYQQSLDQGLQFLIQYYNGEERAKGNILERFSAQQFPDLHSELNLSSLELGDSALYFCASSVERTSADTQYFGPGTRLTVL.

The chain couples TRBV12-3 or TRBV12-4 to TRBJ1-5; maybe TRBD1 (5 bases). The CDR3 is 13 residues long. V was trimmed by 6 bases and J by 4 bases, leaving 10 bases between them. CDR3: CASSPRQNQPQHF. For the CDR3, the DNA is TGTGCCAGCAGCCCTAGACAGAATCAGCCCCAGCATTTT.

This chain connects TRBV5-6 to TRBJ1-2; 9 nucleotides match TRBD1. CDR1 and CDR2 from the germline V gene are SGHDT and YYEEEE. V lost 3 bases, J lost 8 bases, and 11 bases stayed unmatched. This CDR3 has 15 amino acids. Here the CDR3 DNA reads TGTGCCAGCAGCTCTTGGACAGGGGTGGTGCGCGGCTACACCTTC. Protein product: CASSSWTGVVRGYTF.

The chain has TRBV7-2 and TRBJ2-1, with 9 positions matching TRBD2. J gave up 6 bases and V 5 bases, and 8 bases lay outside the gene matches. The CDR3 is 15 residues long. The germline gives CDR1 SGHTA, CDR2 FQGNSA. The CDR3: CASSAAGTSSNEQFF. The CDR3 DNA is TGTGCCAGCAGCGCCGCCGGGACTAGCAGCAATGAGCAGTTCTTC.

The J gene is TRBJ1-1, the V gene TRBV5-1; D might be TRBD1 (6 bases). Trimming removed 4 bases at V and 10 bases at J, with 17 bases between. Germline CDR1 and CDR2: SGHRS and YFSETQ. CDR3 length: 13 residues. CDR3 region: CASSPDSIQGAFF. The CDR3 bases are TGCGCCAGCAGCCCGGACAGTATCCAAGGAGCTTTCTTT.

This chain connects TRBV28 to TRBJ1-2; 8 bases fit TRBD1. Germline CDR1 MDHEN, CDR2 SYDVKM. Trimming at V came to 4 bases and at J to 6 bases, leaving 4 bases not matched to a gene. This CDR3 has 13 residues. The CDR3 DNA is TGTGCCAGCAGTTCGACAGGGGAAAATGGCTACACCTTC. Translated, it gives CASSSTGENGYTF.